This is a list of T cell receptor beta chains from one sample in a study of patients and donors after allogeneic stem cell transplantation. Each CDR3 protein gets one entry after TCRdb re-called the RT-PCR reads with MiXCR. The sample records more than 150,000 distinct CDR3 sequences, about 24% being singletons. The source material was blood, either unsorted or a sorted T cell fraction (not recorded which). These receptors were taken from a human donor who was either an allogeneic HSCT recipient or a stem cell or donor lymphocyte infusion donor (not recorded which). It is not recorded whose cells these are; they may come from a transplant donor. Each CDR3 is given with its conserved first and last residue. D genes are given only for firm matches. Not all rows give a size; the values are once, few, many and, for expanded clones, a class.

J,D,size,V,DNA,CDR3
TRBJ1-3,-,few,TRBV11-3,TGTGCCAGCAGCAATTGGGGACCAGGGAACTCTGGAAACACCATATATTTT,CASSNWGPGNSGNTIYF
TRBJ2-2,-,-,TRBV3-1,TGTGCCAGCAGCCAAGGCGTGACGCGCACCGGGGAGCTGTTTTTT,CASSQGVTRTGELFF
TRBJ2-7,-,few,TRBV20-1,TGCAGTGCTAGAGATGGTGGCGACGCCACCTACGAGCAGTACTTC,CSARDGGDATYEQYF
TRBJ2-1,TRBD2,-,TRBV29-1,TGCAGCGTCGCGGGAGATTCAATCTACAATGAGCAGTTCTTC,CSVAGDSIYNEQFF
TRBJ1-1,-,-,TRBV29-1,TGCAGCGTTCCCCGGGGAGGGTTGAACACTGAAGCTTTCTTT,CSVPRGGLNTEAFF
TRBJ1-1,-,few,TRBV5-6,TGTGCCAGCAGCTTGGCAGGGCATGACACTGAAGCTTTCTTT,CASSLAGHDTEAFF
TRBJ1-5,TRBD1,-,TRBV12-3/TRBV12-4,TGTGCCAGCAGCGCAGGGGGCTCTAGCAATCAGCCCCAGCATTTT,CASSAGGSSNQPQHF
TRBJ1-1,TRBD1,many,TRBV20-1,TGCAGTGCGTCGGACAGGGCGGTTTACACTGAAGCTTTCTTT,CSASDRAVYTEAFF
TRBJ2-1,-,-,TRBV4-2,TGTGCCAGCAGCCAAGATCTAGGAATCAATGAGCAGTTCTTC,CASSQDLGINEQFF
TRBJ2-4,-,-,TRBV4-1,TGCGCCAGCAGCCACCCTATGCGGGACAGCAAAAACATTCAGTACTTC,CASSHPMRDSKNIQYF
TRBJ2-4,-,-,TRBV7-8,TGTGCCAGCAGCTTAGTAAAGGAGCTCAAACTAGCCAAAAACATTCAGTACTTC,CASSLVKELKLAKNIQYF
TRBJ1-1,TRBD1,few,TRBV7-9,TGTGCCAGCAGCCACCCGGGACAGGGGTATGTCACTGAAGCTTTCTTT,CASSHPGQGYVTEAFF
TRBJ2-1,TRBD2,-,TRBV20-1,TGCAGTGCTAGAGACACGGGGGGGCCCTACAATGAGCAGTTCTTC,CSARDTGGPYNEQFF
TRBJ1-1,-,few,TRBV5-1,TGCGCCAGCAGCTTCTCCAGGACGAACACTGAAGCTTTCTTT,CASSFSRTNTEAFF
TRBJ2-2,-,-,TRBV10-3,TGTGCCATCAGTGGCGACGGGGAGCTGTTTTTT,CAISGDGELFF
TRBJ1-1,TRBD1,-,TRBV5-1,TGCGCCAGCAGCCTAGGGACAGGTGAAGCTTTCTTT,CASSLGTGEAFF
TRBJ1-4,TRBD1,-,TRBV5-8,TGTGCCAGCAGCCTTTCACCCCCCACAGGGGACGAAAAACTGTTTTTT,CASSLSPPTGDEKLFF
TRBJ1-2,TRBD1,few,TRBV5-1,TGCGCCAGCAGCGAATGGACAGGGGGACTCTATGGCTACACCTTC,CASSEWTGGLYGYTF
TRBJ2-1,-,-,TRBV12-3/TRBV12-4,TGTGCCAGCAGTTTAGTAGTAGAGAGGCACAATGAGCAGTTCTTC,CASSLVVERHNEQFF
TRBJ2-5,-,-,TRBV7-2,TGTGCCAGCAGCTTTACTCGGTACCAAGAGACCCAGTACTTC,CASSFTRYQETQYF
TRBJ2-1,-,-,TRBV12-3/TRBV12-4,TGTGCCAGCAGTTTACAGGGTACCCGGCAGTTCTTC,CASSLQGTRQFF
TRBJ1-1,-,-,TRBV5-1,TGCGCCAGCAGCAAGGGGGTTTTGAACACTGAAGCTTTCTTT,CASSKGVLNTEAFF
TRBJ2-2,-,-,TRBV20-1,TGCAGTGCTAGAGATCTAAGCGTCGGGGAGCTGTTTTTT,CSARDLSVGELFF
TRBJ1-2,-,few,TRBV20-1,TGCAGTGCTGCGACGTACACTAACTATGGCTACACCTTC,CSAATYTNYGYTF
TRBJ2-1,TRBD2,-,TRBV7-8,TGTGCCAGCAGCTTACTAGCGGACCCTTACAATGAGCAGTTCTTC,CASSLLADPYNEQFF
TRBJ1-1,-,-,TRBV29-1,TGCAGCGCCGGGCAGGGGAACACTGAAGCTTTCTTT,CSAGQGNTEAFF
TRBJ2-3,-,-,TRBV21-1,TGTGCCAGCAACTTGACAGGGTATCCCACAGATACGCAGTATTTT,CASNLTGYPTDTQYF
TRBJ1-2,-,once,TRBV12-3/TRBV12-4,TGTGCCAGCAGTTTAGGTACAGGGAGTGGCTACACCTTC,CASSLGTGSGYTF
TRBJ1-1,-,-,TRBV6-5,TGTGCCAGCAGTTGGGAAGGGGACACTGAAGCTTTCTTT,CASSWEGDTEAFF
TRBJ1-2,-,-,TRBV20-1,TGCAGCTTAAGGTTGGCTAACTATGGCTACACCTTC,CSLRLANYGYTF
TRBJ2-5,-,-,TRBV5-1,TGCGCCAGCAGCTTGTTCACCACGGGGGAGACCCAGTACTTC,CASSLFTTGETQYF
TRBJ1-1,-,-,TRBV7-2,TGTGCCAGCAGCTTAAGGTTCGGAAACACTGAAGCTTTCTTT,CASSLRFGNTEAFF
TRBJ2-2,-,few,TRBV5-1,TGCGCCAGCAGCTTGACGGGAGAATATGTAGACACCGGGGAGCTGTTTTTT,CASSLTGEYVDTGELFF
TRBJ2-1,-,few,TRBV3-1,TGTGCCAGCAGCCAAGAAGTAGCGGACTCGCATGAGCAGTTCTTC,CASSQEVADSHEQFF
TRBJ2-7,-,-,TRBV2,TGTGCCAGCACCAGACAGAAAACCTACGAGCAGTACTTC,CASTRQKTYEQYF
TRBJ2-3,-,few,TRBV2,TGTGCCAGCAGTGAAGTGAAAGAATTCACAGATACGCAGTATTTT,CASSEVKEFTDTQYF
TRBJ2-1,-,few,TRBV5-1,TGCGCCAGCAGCTTGGATTCAGATTACAATGAGCAGTTCTTC,CASSLDSDYNEQFF
TRBJ2-7,-,-,TRBV27,TGTGCCAGCAGTCCCAGAGGGGGCTACGAGCAGTACTTC,CASSPRGGYEQYF
TRBJ2-1,-,-,TRBV15,TGTGCCACCAGCAGAGATCTTACAGGTCGGTACCTCATGGATGAGCAGTTCTTC,CATSRDLTGRYLMDEQFF
TRBJ1-5,-,few,TRBV29-1,TGCAGCGTTGCGAGCAACACAGGCAATCAGCCCCAGCATTTT,CSVASNTGNQPQHF
TRBJ1-6,-,-,TRBV5-1,TGCGCCAGCAGCCGGGAAAATAATTCACCCCTCCACTTT,CASSRENNSPLHF
TRBJ2-7,-,few,TRBV6-2/TRBV6-3,TGTGCCAGCAGATGGAAAGGACTCGACGAGCAGTACTTC,CASRWKGLDEQYF
TRBJ2-1,-,-,TRBV30,TGTGCCTGGAGTGTGCATGAGCAGTTCTTC,CAWSVHEQFF
TRBJ1-1,-,many,TRBV12-3/TRBV12-4,TGTGCCAGCAGTTTTTTGATGGGGAATTCGGATGAAGCTTTCTTT,CASSFLMGNSDEAFF